This note documents a single T cell receptor beta chain sequence. As yet, its antigen is unknown. The data stem from a study of T cell repertoires in aging, cancer and after chemotherapy. Study context: Six age groups, ranging from 30 or younger to 70 or older, included the donors. Pre- and post-chemotherapy samples were paired from chronic lymphocytic leukemia patients treated with fludarabine- or bendamustine-based regimens.

Notes on the study in general: Thymic emigration or peripheral T cell expansion may be impaired by lymphoid organ infiltration in hematological cancer. Compared with age-matched healthy donors, untreated hematological or solid cancer patients showed higher blood TCR clonality.

V lost 6 bases and J lost 8, with 12 bases in between. The germline V gene encodes CDR1 MNHNS and CDR2 SASEGT. The CDR3 has 12 residues. Amplification of TCR beta used genomic DNA extracted from peripheral blood. A mixed TRB-A/B primer pool amplified rearranged TRB by multiplex touch-down PCR. TCRdb processed the multiplex PCR reads anew with MiXCR; each CDR3 protein has one entry. Here the sample spans roughly 2,600 distinct CDR3 sequences, over 40% being singletons. Sequences were obtained from blood. This TCR derives from a human donor with a blood cancer. The donor label of this sample is uncertain. The rearrangement links TRBV6-1 to TRBJ2-3; tentatively, D is TRBD2 (5 bases). CDR3 in DNA: TGTGCCAGCAGCCACGAGGGAGTTACGCAGTATTTT. It encodes CASSHEGVTQYF.